These 10 T cell receptor beta chains originate from one sample sequenced in a study of cytomegalovirus exposure and HLA in healthy donors. The primer mix had 60 Vbeta and 13 Jbeta primers. Sequenced by immunoSEQ multiplex PCR; TCRdb stores in-frame clones only, minus some. The sample holds roughly 150,000 clones, roughly 80% seen once. The sample comprised PBMCs. These receptors came from a male donor in good health and CMV-seropositive.

The J gene is TRBJ2-7, the V gene TRBV7-9, with TRBD1 identical over 9 bases. Germline V CDR1 and CDR2: SEHNR, FQNEAQ (reference sequence). This CDR3 region has 15 residues. V gave up 1 base and J gave up 5 bases; unmatched junction bases: 6. The DNA of the CDR3 is TGTGCCAGCAGCTTAGACAGGGGGCTAACCGACGAGCAGTACTTC. Translated, it gives CASSLDRGLTDEQYF.

In this sample, this clone turned up a few times. This chain joins TRBV5-4 and TRBJ1-3; 9 bases are a match to TRBD1. Trimming removed 5 bases from V and 7 bases from J; junction bases left unmatched: 7. The CDR3 is 14 amino acids. Germline loops: CDR1 SGHNT, CDR2 YYREEE (reference sequence). The CDR3 loop is CASRYWDRANTIYF. CDR3 DNA sequence: TGTGCCAGCAGGTATTGGGACAGGGCGAACACCATATATTTT.

The rearrangement uses TRBV5-6 and TRBJ1-5; 9 bases align to TRBD1. There are 16 residues in the CDR3. Per germline, CDR1 SGHDT and CDR2 YYEEEE. After removal of 4 bases from V and 4 bases from J, the junction contained 9 bases not matched to a gene. Here the CDR3 reads CASSRNRGQKNQPQHF. The CDR3 DNA is TGTGCCAGCAGCCGCAACAGGGGGCAAAAGAATCAGCCCCAGCATTTT.

The gene calls are TRBV30 and TRBJ1-2; D may be TRBD1 (5 bases). V lost 5 bases to trimming and J lost 6 bases, with 16 bases between them. The germline gives CDR1 GTSNPN, CDR2 SVGIG (reference sequence). This CDR3 spans 13 amino acids. The CDR3: CAWGLGGRDGYTF. For the CDR3, the DNA is TGTGCCTGGGGACTTGGGGGGAGAGATGGCTACACCTTC.

This clone was detected only once. The chain combines TRBV11-2 with TRBJ1-2; TRBD1 is a possible D gene (6 bases). V dropped 1 base and J dropped 6 bases, with 15 bases sitting between them. From germline, CDR1 is SGHAT and CDR2 FQNNGV. There are 15 residues in the CDR3. In nucleotides, the CDR3 is TGTGCCAGCAGCTTAGGAGGACGCAGGGGAGATGGCTACACCTTC. It yields the protein CASSLGGRRGDGYTF.

This chain joins TRBV11-2 and TRBJ2-7, with 10 bases lining up with TRBD2. Trimming at V came to 4 bases and at J to 3 bases, leaving 9 bases not matched to a gene. Germline V lookup: CDR1 SGHAT, CDR2 FQNNGV. The CDR3 loop spans 16 amino acids. CDR3 region: CASSSLAGATFYEQYF. Written as DNA, the CDR3 is TGTGCCAGCAGCTCTCTAGCGGGAGCGACTTTCTACGAGCAGTACTTC.

J is TRBJ2-7 and V is TRBV21-1; the D call TRBD1 from the table was never checked on the DNA. TRBV21-1 is a listed pseudogene. The CDR3 sequence is 15 residues long. This chain's CDR3 is CASSGRVGEAYEQYF. CDR3 coding DNA: TGTGCCAGCAGCGGACGAGTAGGGGAAGCCTACGAGCAGTACTTC.

The rearrangement uses TRBV14 and TRBJ1-2, with 8 nucleotides matching TRBD1. With V trimmed by 4 bases and J by 2 bases, 3 bases remained unmatched. The germline V gene has CDR1 SGHDN and CDR2 FVKESK. The CDR3 spans 14 residues. This CDR3 is CASSPYRGNYGYTF. CDR3 sequence (DNA): TGTGCCAGCAGCCCATACAGGGGGAACTATGGCTACACCTTC.

The V and J genes are TRBV21-1 and TRBJ2-7; TRBD1 was called by the table and not checked on the DNA. TRBV21-1 has pseudogene status. The CDR3 spans 15 residues. The CDR3, as DNA: TGTGCCAGCAGCAAAGAAGGGACAGGTTCCTACGAGCAGTACTTC. It translates to CASSKEGTGSYEQYF.

The rearrangement joins TRBV11-2 to TRBJ1-2, with 7 bases aligning to TRBD1. The CDR3 runs to 17 residues. Germline lookup yields CDR1 SGHAT and CDR2 FQNNGV. Trimming cost V 5 bases and J 3 bases; bases outside gene matches: 15. The CDR3 is CASSPLPTDRAHYGYTF. CDR3 DNA sequence: TGTGCCAGCAGCCCTCTCCCAACTGACAGGGCCCACTATGGCTACACCTTC.